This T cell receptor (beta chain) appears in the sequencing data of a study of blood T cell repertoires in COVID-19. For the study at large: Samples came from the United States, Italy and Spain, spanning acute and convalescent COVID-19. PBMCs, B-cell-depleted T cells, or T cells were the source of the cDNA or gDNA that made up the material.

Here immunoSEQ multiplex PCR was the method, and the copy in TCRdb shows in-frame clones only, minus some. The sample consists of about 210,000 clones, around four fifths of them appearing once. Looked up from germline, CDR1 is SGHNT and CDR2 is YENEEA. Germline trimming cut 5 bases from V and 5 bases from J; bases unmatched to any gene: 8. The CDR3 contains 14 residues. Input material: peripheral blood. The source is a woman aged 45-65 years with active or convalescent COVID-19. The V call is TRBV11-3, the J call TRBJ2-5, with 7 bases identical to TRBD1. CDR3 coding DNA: TGTGCCAGCAGCAAGACAGGGCCTTGGGAGACCCAGTACTTC. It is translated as CASSKTGPWETQYF.